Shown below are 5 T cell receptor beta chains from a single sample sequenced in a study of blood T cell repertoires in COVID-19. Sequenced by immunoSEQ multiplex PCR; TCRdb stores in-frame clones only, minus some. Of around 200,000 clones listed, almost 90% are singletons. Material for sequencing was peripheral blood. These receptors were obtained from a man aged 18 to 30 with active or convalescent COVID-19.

The CDR3 region has the DNA TGTTGGCGTTGGGGACTAGCGGGCCTAGATACGCAGTATTTT. Translating gives CWRWGLAGLDTQYF. This sequence joins TRBV5-3 and TRBJ2-3; 12 bases line up with TRBD2. TRBV5-3 is an ORF, with its function uncertain. This CDR3 is 14 amino acids long.

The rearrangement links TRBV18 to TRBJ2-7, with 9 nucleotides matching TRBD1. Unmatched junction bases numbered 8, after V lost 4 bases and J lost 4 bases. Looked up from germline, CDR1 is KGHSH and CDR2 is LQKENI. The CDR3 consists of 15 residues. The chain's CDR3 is CASSLTTGGGYEQYF. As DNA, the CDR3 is TGTGCCAGCTCACTTACGACAGGGGGAGGGTACGAGCAGTACTTC.

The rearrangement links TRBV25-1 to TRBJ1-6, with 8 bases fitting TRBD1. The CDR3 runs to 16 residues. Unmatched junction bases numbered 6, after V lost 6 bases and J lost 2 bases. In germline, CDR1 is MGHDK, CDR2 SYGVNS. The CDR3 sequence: CASSPAGGAYNSPLHF. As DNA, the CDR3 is TGTGCCAGCAGCCCAGCAGGGGGCGCCTATAATTCACCCCTCCACTTT.

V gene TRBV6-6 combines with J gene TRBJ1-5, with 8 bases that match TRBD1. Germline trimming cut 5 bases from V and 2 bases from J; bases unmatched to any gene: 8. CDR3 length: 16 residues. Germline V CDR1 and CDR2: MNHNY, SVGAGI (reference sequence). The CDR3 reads CASSAFGTGGNQPQHF. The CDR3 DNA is TGTGCCAGCAGTGCGTTCGGGACAGGCGGCAATCAGCCCCAGCATTTT.

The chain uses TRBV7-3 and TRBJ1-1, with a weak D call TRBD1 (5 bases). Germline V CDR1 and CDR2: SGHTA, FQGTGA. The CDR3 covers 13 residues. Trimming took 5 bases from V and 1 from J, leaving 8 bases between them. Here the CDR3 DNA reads TGTGCCAGCAGCATGGGGGGGAACACTGAAGCTTTCTTT. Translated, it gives CASSMGGNTEAFF.